Sequencing of this T cell receptor (beta chain) was carried out in a study of identical twins (dated by TCRdb to the mid-2010s). About the full investigation: The study deep-sequenced TCR alpha and beta repertoires from monozygotic twins, unrelated adults of various ages and cord blood to test whether fetal clonotypes persist. To rule out contamination, the twin experiments were replicated at different times with different library preparation protocols.

What the study reported, not specific to this receptor: In monozygotic twins, recombination models systematically underestimated out-of-frame TCR alpha sharing, but the models matched the sharing seen between unrelated individuals. Compared with coincidental sharing between unrelated individuals, out-of-frame TCR alpha sequences shared between twins showed an excess of sequences with low generation probability. Conclusions relied on cross-sectional statistical analysis, since the same donors could not be followed over many years. Invariant T cells such as MAIT and iNKT could partly confound zero-insertion analyses, although diverse VJ usage argued against such confounding for most clonotypes. Abundant cord blood beta clonotypes had fewer insertions, young adult naive repertoires showed a similar but weaker trend, and memory repertoires showed no such trend. The excess sharing between twins in beta out-of-frame sequences was weaker because fewer shared sequences reduced the signal-to-noise ratio.

About this clonotype: Its antigen remains undetermined. No qualities accompany the bases; no much larger clone lies one base away.

All donors were healthy Caucasians. The study also sequenced three unrelated non-twin adults: a male aged 18 to 29, a male aged 50 to 59 and a female aged 50 to 59. Miltenyi CD45RO+ enrichment and human naive T-cell isolation kits were used to isolate memory (CD45RO+) and naive T cells from PBMC. The library was prepared using 5' RACE. TCRdb shows the sequencer as Illumina HiSeq 2000. Template switching introduced a universal primer binding site; the final cDNA contained a unique molecular identifier, enabling accurate counting of TCR cDNA molecules. Specific primers in the conserved constant-segment region were used to synthesize first-strand cDNA for TCR alpha and beta chains. To control for contamination, every cDNA library carried two barcodes: a SMART-Mk sample barcode plus Illumina barcodes. TruSeq adapter sequences and Illumina sample barcodes were added in two successive PCR steps. TCR alpha and beta cDNA libraries were sequenced on the Illumina HiSeq platform with custom primers. Per the authors' processing: MiGEC was used to process raw reads and extract unique molecular identifiers, and MiXCR was used to find CDR3 positions. For each individual, recombination models were inferred using an EM algorithm with the repgenHMM and IGoR tools. The analysis of shared clonotypes was done with the tcR package in R, with sharing normalized by the product of cloneset sizes. Out-of-frame nonproductive sequences were analyzed to study raw recombination free of thymic and clonal selection effects. In-frame beta chains were kept once TCRdb had trimmed the public reads at Q25 with fastp and called clones with MiXCR. Identical CDR3 protein sequences are pooled into one entry, listed with their most common genes and DNA. The V and J calls shown here were made by TCRdb, not taken from the authors' results. This sample gives 420,000 or so distinct CDR3 sequences in total; about 18% of them show up just once. Of the sample, around 12% falls within the top ten clones.

Sample: naive T cells sorted from blood. Interpreted using the paper, the cell subset or site label stands for: cells isolated with a human naive T-cell isolation kit. The TCR sequence derives from a man aged 50 or older in good health.

The DNA sequence reads TGTGCCATCAGTGGCCGGACTAGCGGTCTCCACGAGCAGTACTTC. This codes for CAISGRTSGLHEQYF. This chain is built from TRBV10-3 and TRBJ2-7; 10 bases in the junction line up with TRBD2. The germline V and J ends show losses of 4 bases and 5 bases respectively, and no gene match explains 8 bases of the junction. CDR3 length: 15 amino acids, cysteine to phenylalanine. The entry retains the CDR3 DNA only, 45 bases that are in frame from base 1. For CDR1 and CDR2, the germline V gene lists ENHRY and SYGVKD.